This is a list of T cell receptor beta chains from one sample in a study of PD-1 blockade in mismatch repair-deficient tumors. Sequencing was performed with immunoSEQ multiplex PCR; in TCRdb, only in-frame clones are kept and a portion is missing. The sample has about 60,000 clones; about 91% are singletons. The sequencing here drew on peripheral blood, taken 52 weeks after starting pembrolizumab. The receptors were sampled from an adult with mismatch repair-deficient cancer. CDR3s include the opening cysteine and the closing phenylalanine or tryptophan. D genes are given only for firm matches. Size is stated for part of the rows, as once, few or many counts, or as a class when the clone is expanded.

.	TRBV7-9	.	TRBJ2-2	CASIRPTGELFF	TGTGCCAGCATCCGGCCCACCGGGGAGCTGTTTTTT
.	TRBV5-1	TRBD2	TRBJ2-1	CARPLGLAGYNEQFF	TGCGCCAGACCCCTAGGACTAGCGGGATACAATGAGCAGTTCTTC
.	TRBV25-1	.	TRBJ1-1	CASSDWDTEAFF	TGTGCCAGCAGTGATTGGGACACTGAAGCTTTCTTT
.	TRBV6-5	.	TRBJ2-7	CASSYSSGREQYF	TGTGCCAGCAGTTATTCGTCGGGGCGTGAGCAGTACTTC
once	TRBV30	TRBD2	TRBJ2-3	CAWSGVAGVRPSTDTQYF	TGTGCCTGGAGTGGCGTGGCGGGAGTGAGACCTAGCACAGATACGCAGTATTTT
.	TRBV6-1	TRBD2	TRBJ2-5	CASGGDRPQETQYF	TGTGCCAGCGGGGGGGATCGGCCCCAAGAGACCCAGTACTTC
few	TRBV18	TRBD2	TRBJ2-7	CASSPKGTSGSYEQYF	TGTGCCAGCTCACCAAAGGGCACTAGCGGGAGCTACGAGCAGTACTTC
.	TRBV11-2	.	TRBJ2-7	CASSLTYRAKNEQYF	TGTGCCAGCAGCCTAACATACAGGGCTAAGAACGAGCAGTACTTC
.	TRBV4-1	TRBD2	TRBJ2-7	CASSQRGLAGEYF	TGCGCCAGCAGCCAACGAGGACTAGCGGGGGAGTACTTC
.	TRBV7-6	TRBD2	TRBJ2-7	CASSLKGLAGSYEQYF	TGTGCCAGCAGCTTAAAGGGACTAGCGGGTTCCTACGAGCAGTACTTC